This is a list of T cell receptor beta chains from one sample in a study of cytomegalovirus exposure and HLA in healthy donors. Profiled with immunoSEQ multiplex PCR; TCRdb holds only in-frame clones, not every one. The sample consists of more than 90,000 clones, around three quarters of them appearing once. Sequenced input: PBMCs. The receptors were sampled from a man between 25 and 39 years old in good health and CMV-seronegative. CDR3s include the opening cysteine and the closing phenylalanine or tryptophan. The D gene is left open where the match is weak. Only some rows state a clone size, as once, few, many or a class for expanded clones.

cdr3_aa	cdr3_nt	clone_size	d_call	v_call	j_call
CAISEALGREPQHF	TGTGCCATCAGTGAGGCCCTAGGGAGGGAGCCCCAGCATTTT	few	-	TRBV10-3	TRBJ1-5
CASMDTLKATEAFF	TGCGCCAGCATGGACACCCTCAAGGCCACTGAAGCTTTCTTT	-	-	TRBV5-1	TRBJ1-1
CASSHSFDSTTNEKLFF	TGTGCCAGCAGCCATTCCTTCGACAGTACAACTAATGAAAAACTGTTTTTT	-	-	TRBV7-6	TRBJ1-4
CASSPIYSRDTQYF	TGTGCCAGCAGCCCCATCTATTCACGAGATACGCAGTATTTT	-	-	TRBV7-9	TRBJ2-3
CASYTTIYSDEQFF	TGTGCCAGCTACACTACAATTTATTCGGATGAGCAGTTCTTC	-	-	TRBV7-3	TRBJ2-1
CASSRNSGSTYNEQFF	TGTGCCAGCAGCCGTAATAGCGGGAGCACCTACAATGAGCAGTTCTTC	-	TRBD2	TRBV11-1	TRBJ2-1
CASTPENGRADTQYF	TGTGCCAGCACTCCCGAGAACGGGAGGGCAGATACGCAGTATTTT	-	TRBD2	TRBV13	TRBJ2-3
CSVEQGAYFSTEAFF	TGCAGCGTTGAACAGGGGGCGTATTTTTCCACTGAAGCTTTCTTT	-	TRBD1	TRBV29-1	TRBJ1-1
CASRGGGSQGPGYGYTF	TGCGCCAGCAGGGGGGGAGGATCGCAAGGGCCCGGCTATGGCTACACCTTC	-	-	TRBV10-2	TRBJ1-2
CASSTGSSGLQETQYF	TGCGCCAGCAGCACGGGGTCATCTGGGTTACAAGAGACCCAGTACTTC	-	-	TRBV5-1	TRBJ2-5
CASSQDRGDYNSPLHF	TGTGCCAGCAGCCAGGACAGGGGAGATTATAATTCACCCCTCCACTTT	-	TRBD1	TRBV5-8	TRBJ1-6
CASSYSWQYYGYTF	TGTGCCAGCAGTTATTCGTGGCAGTACTATGGCTACACCTTC	-	-	TRBV6-5	TRBJ1-2
CASSYAGQTQYF	TGTGCCAGCAGCTACGCGGGTCAGACCCAGTACTTC	-	-	TRBV11-2	TRBJ2-5
CASSDGGGFPYGYTF	TGTGCCAGCAGTGACGGAGGCGGCTTCCCCTATGGCTACACCTTC	-	-	TRBV6-1	TRBJ1-2
CASSLRRQINEQFF	TGTGCCAGCAGTTTAAGGAGACAGATCAATGAGCAGTTCTTC	-	-	TRBV27	TRBJ2-1
CASSAGTAKLFF	TGCGCCAGCAGTGCCGGGACAGCAAAACTGTTTTTT	-	TRBD1	TRBV10-1	TRBJ1-4
CASSMARTNIQYF	TGTGCCAGCAGCATGGCCCGAACGAACATTCAGTACTTC	-	-	TRBV7-9	TRBJ2-4
CASSWGRGLDKNIQYF	TGTGCCAGCAGTTGGGGCAGGGGCTTGGACAAAAACATTCAGTACTTC	-	-	TRBV6-6	TRBJ2-4
CASSVSAVTTEAFF	TGTGCCAGCAGCGTTTCCGCGGTAACTACTGAAGCTTTCTTT	-	-	TRBV9	TRBJ1-1
CASSYLTGQGTYEQYF	TGTGCCAGCAGCTACCTCACGGGACAGGGGACCTACGAGCAGTACTTC	-	TRBD1	TRBV7-9	TRBJ2-7
CASSFGQGSSYERYF	-	-	-	TRBV27	TRBJ2-7
CSVEGTEEFQETQYF	TGCAGCGTTGAAGGGACAGAAGAGTTTCAAGAGACCCAGTACTTC	-	-	TRBV29-1	TRBJ2-5
CASNPSPFGSGGYGYTF	TGTGCCAGCAACCCCTCCCCTTTTGGTAGTGGCGGCTATGGCTACACCTTC	-	-	TRBV21-1	TRBJ1-2
CATRDRSTNEKLFF	TGTGCCACCCGGGACAGATCAACTAATGAAAAACTGTTTTTT	-	TRBD1	TRBV10-3	TRBJ1-4
CASSLFGGLNTEAFF	TGTGCCAGCAGCTTGTTTGGGGGGTTGAACACTGAAGCTTTCTTT	few	-	TRBV5-4	TRBJ1-1
CASSVSVSTGELFF	TGTGCCAGCAGCGTTTCGGTTAGCACCGGGGAGCTGTTTTTT	-	-	TRBV9	TRBJ2-2
CATSRDPQGAEGYTF	TGTGCCACCAGCAGAGATCCCCAGGGGGCGGAGGGCTACACCTTC	few	TRBD1	TRBV15	TRBJ1-2
CASSLVAGGNSPLHF	TGTGCCAGCAGCTTAGTGGCAGGGGGGAATTCACCCCTCCACTTT	-	TRBD1	TRBV11-2	TRBJ1-6
CASSYGKSSYEQYF	TGTGCCAGCAGTTACGGGAAGAGCTCCTACGAGCAGTACTTC	-	-	TRBV5-8	TRBJ2-7
CASSKTGAGETQYF	TGTGCCAGCAGTAAGACAGGGGCGGGGGAGACCCAGTACTTC	-	TRBD1	TRBV9	TRBJ2-5
CASSLRGLDYEQYF	TGTGCCAGCAGCCTCAGGGGGCTGGACTACGAGCAGTACTTC	few	TRBD1	TRBV6-1	TRBJ2-7
CATSRGDHREQYNGQFF	TGTGCCACCAGCAGAGGGGATCACAGGGAACAATACAATGGGCAGTTCTTC	-	-	TRBV15	TRBJ2-1
CASSVDLGPGYYTF	TGTGCCAGCAGCGTAGATCTGGGCCCAGGTTACTACACCTTC	few	-	TRBV9	TRBJ1-2
CASSHPKTPGQKLYGYTF	TGCGCCAGCAGCCACCCTAAAACACCGGGACAGAAACTATATGGCTACACCTTC	-	TRBD1	TRBV4-1	TRBJ1-2
CASSLHGGEANEKLFF	TGTGCCAGCAGCTTACACGGAGGGGAAGCTAATGAAAAACTGTTTTTT	once	-	TRBV7-8	TRBJ1-4
CASSYSRSTNEKLFF	TGTGCCAGCAGTTACTCCCGGTCCACTAATGAAAAACTGTTTTTT	-	-	TRBV6-5	TRBJ1-4
CASNPGTLPDTQYF	TGTGCCAGCAATCCCGGGACTCTGCCAGATACGCAGTATTTT	-	-	TRBV27	TRBJ2-3